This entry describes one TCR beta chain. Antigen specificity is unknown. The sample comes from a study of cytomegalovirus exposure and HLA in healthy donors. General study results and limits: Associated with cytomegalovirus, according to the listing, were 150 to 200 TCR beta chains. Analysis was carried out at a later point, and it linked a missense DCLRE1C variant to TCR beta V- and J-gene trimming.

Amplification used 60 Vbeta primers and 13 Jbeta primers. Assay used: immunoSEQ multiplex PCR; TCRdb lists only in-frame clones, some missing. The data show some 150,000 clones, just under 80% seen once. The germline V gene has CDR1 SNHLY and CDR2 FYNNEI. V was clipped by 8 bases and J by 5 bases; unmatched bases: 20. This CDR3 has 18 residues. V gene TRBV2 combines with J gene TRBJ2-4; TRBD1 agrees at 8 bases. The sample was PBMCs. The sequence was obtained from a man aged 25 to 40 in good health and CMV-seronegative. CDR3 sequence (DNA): TGTGCCAGCCAATTACGCTCAGGACAGGGTGTCATCCAAAACATTCAGTACTTC. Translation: CASQLRSGQGVIQNIQYF.